Presented here are 8 T cell receptor beta chains from one specimen sequenced in a study of T cells expressing NK-cell markers. TCRdb reworked the 5' RACE reads into one entry per CDR3 protein, no DNA. This sample's clone table lists around 550,000 distinct CDR3 sequences. Input material: blood T cells: a sorted CD56 or NKG2C T cell subset, CD4+ or CD8+ T cells, or bulk PBMC T cells (not recorded which). The source is a man between 18 and 29 years old in good health.

The chain combines TRBV20-1 with TRBJ2-5; TCRdb proposes TRBD1, but this gene call is untestable without DNA. CDR1 is DFQATT, CDR2 SNEGSKA, per germline (reference sequence). The CDR3 loop spans 13 amino acids. The CDR3 reads CSAAGPPLETQYF.

V gene TRBV4-3 combines with J gene TRBJ2-7. This CDR3 comprises 16 residues. The germline V gene has CDR1 LGHNA and CDR2 YSLEER. CDR3 sequence: CASSQELGGGFYEQHF.

The J gene is TRBJ2-5, the V gene TRBV7-2. Per the germline V gene, CDR1 is SGHTA and CDR2 is FQGNSA. This CDR3 is 15 amino acids long. The CDR3 sequence is CASSLALVPPETQYF.

The rearrangement uses TRBV27 and TRBJ2-7; no DNA is available, so the TRBD1 call from TCRdb remains unchecked. CDR3 length: 15 amino acids. CDR1 and CDR2 from the germline V gene are MNHEY and SMNVEV (reference sequence). The CDR3 reads CASSSLGQQYYEQYF.

The rearrangement links TRBV14 to TRBJ2-7; TCRdb's D gene call, TRBD2, goes unchecked for lack of DNA. This CDR3 has 13 residues. CDR1 and CDR2 from the germline V gene are SGHDN and FVKESK. The CDR3 reads CASSKRETYEQYF. The complete variable domain, with remaining parts taken from reference TRBV14 and TRBJ2-7, reads EAGVTQFPSHSVIEKGQTVTLRCDPISGHDNLYWYRRVMGKEIKFLLHFVKESKQDESGMPNNRFLAERTGGTYSTLKVQPAELEDSGVYFCASSKRETYEQYFGPGTRLTVT.

The chain uses TRBV20-1 and TRBJ1-2; TCRdb proposes TRBD1, but this gene call is untestable without DNA. CDR1 is DFQATT and CDR2 is SNEGSKA in the germline V gene (reference sequence). The CDR3 consists of 12 residues. CDR3: CSASQGWPGYTF.

The rearrangement uses TRBV12-3 or TRBV12-4 and TRBJ1-2; the TCRdb call, TRBD1, lacks DNA for checking. CDR3 length equals 15 residues. CDR3 loop: CASSFVGRRRYGYTF.

V usage is TRBV30 and J usage is TRBJ2-6. This CDR3 contains 14 residues. CDR1 is GTSNPN and CDR2 is SVGIG in the germline V gene (reference sequence). This chain's CDR3 is CAWSSWTGANVLTF.